The entry below gives a single T cell receptor beta chain sequence along with its context. Authors' analysis steps: Estimated nucleated cell counts came from reference gene primer amplification. The table came from immunoSEQ multiplex PCR; TCRdb's copy has only in-frame clones and leaves some out. Clone size and the V and J calls come from that table; the DNA yielded D and trimming. The sample lists 110,000 or so clones, approximately 85% occurring once. The sample originates from a study of blood T cell repertoires in COVID-19. On the study more broadly: There were acute and convalescent COVID-19 samples, and they came from the United States, Italy and Spain. Sample material is recorded as cDNA or gDNA derived from T cells, B-cell-depleted T cells, or PBMCs.

Germline V gene data show CDR1 as KGHDR and CDR2 as SFDVKD. V dropped 4 bases and J dropped 5; count of bases not matched to a gene: 3. The CDR3 is made up of 15 amino acids. This chain connects TRBV24-1 to TRBJ1-4; 10 bases map to TRBD1. Sequences were obtained from peripheral blood. The TCR originated in a middle-aged man with acute or convalescent COVID-19. CDR3 bases: TGTGCCACCAGTGACCCGACAGGGGGCAATGAAAAACTGTTTTTT. The encoded protein is CATSDPTGGNEKLFF.